This section outlines one T cell receptor (beta chain) sequence together with its context. At the DNA level, this CDR3 is encoded by other sequences in the same sample as well. This specimen belongs to a study of blood T cell repertoires in COVID-19. With V trimmed by 2 bases and J by 1 base, 0 bases remained unmatched. Looked up from germline, CDR1 is MNHEY and CDR2 is SMNVEV (reference sequence). The CDR3 has 14 amino acids. The table came from immunoSEQ multiplex PCR; TCRdb's copy has only in-frame clones and leaves some out. The sample lists about 270,000 clones; around 89% were seen once. The chain is built from TRBV27 and TRBJ1-1; 8 bases line up with TRBD1. The sample consisted of PBMCs or T cells enriched from blood (not recorded which). The sequence derives from a woman aged 18 to 35 who had recovered from COVID-19. The CDR3, as DNA: TGTGCCAGCAGTTTAGGACAGGGGAACACTGAAGCTTTCTTT. It encodes CASSLGQGNTEAFF.